This T cell receptor (beta chain) originates from a study of blood T cell repertoires in COVID-19. Study-level background: Collection of acute and convalescent COVID-19 samples took place in the United States, Italy and Spain. In each case, the material was cDNA or gDNA derived from T cells, B-cell-depleted T cells, or PBMCs.

Germline V CDR1 and CDR2: SEHNR, FQNEAQ (reference sequence). V was shortened by 5 bases and J by 2 bases, with 13 bases between the two germline ends. This CDR3 contains 15 residues. Clones were sequenced by immunoSEQ multiplex PCR, and TCRdb holds only the in-frame ones, with some missing. The sample contains 40,000 to 50,000 clones, 70% to 90% of which appear only once. The V call is TRBV7-9, the J call TRBJ1-5, with D possibly matching TRBD1 (6 bases). The sample taken for sequencing was peripheral blood. The sequence was obtained from an elderly woman with acute or convalescent COVID-19. The CDR3 nucleotides read TGTGCCAGCAGCCCAGGGGACGGAGGCAATCAGCCCCAGCATTTT. Translation gives CASSPGDGGNQPQHF.